This T cell receptor beta chain comes out of a study of cytomegalovirus exposure and HLA in healthy donors. Study results and caveats: The likely explanation for a cluster of highly shared sequence variants was sequencing artifact.

With regard to this clone: The antigen is unknown.

In germline, CDR1 is SGHRS, CDR2 YFSETQ. The CDR3 has 14 amino acids. After removal of 4 bases from V and 6 bases from J, the junction contained 9 bases not matched to a gene. Primers: 60 Vbeta forward and 13 Jbeta reverse. TCRdb's table, derived via immunoSEQ multiplex PCR, lists solely in-frame clones and lacks some. The sample has about 88,000 clones, 55% to 75% seen once. V is TRBV5-1 and J is TRBJ1-1, with TRBD1 identical over 7 bases. This receptor was obtained from a man aged 50 or older in good health and CMV-seronegative. Source material: PBMCs. CDR3 residues: CASSLRTGRPEAFF. The DNA for the CDR3 is TGCGCCAGCAGCCTACGGACAGGCCGGCCTGAAGCTTTCTTT. Filled out from reference TRBV5-1 and TRBJ1-1, the complete variable domain reads KAGVTQTPRYLIKTRGQQVTLSCSPISGHRSVSWYQQTPGQGLQFLFEYFSETQRNKGNFPGRFSGRQFSNSRSEMNVSTLELGDSALYLCASSLRTGRPEAFFGQGTRLTVV.